This T cell receptor beta chain was obtained from a study of CD4+ T cells in melanoma. Notes on the study in general: Reportedly, melanoma neoantigen-specific CD4+ T cells showed varied differentiation states. A reported correlation linked neoantigen-specific CD4+ T cells to CD8+, macrophage and B cell function.

V lost 4 bases and J lost 4, with 29 bases in between. The CDR3 runs 19 residues. Germline assignment: CDR1 SGDLS and CDR2 YYNGEE. Of note for this clone: Antigen unknown.

The protocol was immunoSEQ multiplex PCR, while the TCRdb copy is restricted to in-frame clones and leaves out a portion. The data contain about 140,000 clones, approximately 91% of them seen just once; the ten biggest clones take up less than 2%. V gene TRBV9 combines with J gene TRBJ1-2; TRBD1 might be the D (5 bases). This clonotype originated in a human donor with melanoma. The CDR3 DNA reads TGTGCCAGCAGCAAAGACATAACACAGACGGGGCAGGGCGGCTATGGCTACACCTTC. This sequence encodes CASSKDITQTGQGGYGYTF.